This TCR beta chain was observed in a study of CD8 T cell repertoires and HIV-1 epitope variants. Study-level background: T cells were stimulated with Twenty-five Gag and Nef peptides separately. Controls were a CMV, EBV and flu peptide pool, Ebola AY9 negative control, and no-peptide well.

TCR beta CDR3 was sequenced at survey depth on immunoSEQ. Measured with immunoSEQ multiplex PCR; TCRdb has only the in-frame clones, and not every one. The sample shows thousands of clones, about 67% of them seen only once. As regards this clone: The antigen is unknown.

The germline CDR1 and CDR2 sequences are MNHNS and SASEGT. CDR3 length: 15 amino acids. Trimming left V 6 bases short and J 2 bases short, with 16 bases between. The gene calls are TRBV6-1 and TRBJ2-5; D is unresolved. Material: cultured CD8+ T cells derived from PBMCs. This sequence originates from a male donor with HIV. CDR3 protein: CASRPPLGIQETQYF. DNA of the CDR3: TGTGCCAGCAGGCCGCCCCTGGGAATTCAAGAGACCCAGTACTTC.